A selection of T cell receptor beta chains follows, all from one sample in a study of cytomegalovirus exposure and HLA in healthy donors. The repertoire was sequenced with immunoSEQ multiplex PCR; TCRdb's copy has only in-frame clones and lacks some. The sample yields about 110,000 clones, 15% to 19% seen once. The source material was PBMCs. All receptors derive from a woman under 30 in good health and CMV-seronegative. CDR3s include the opening cysteine and the closing phenylalanine or tryptophan. D genes are given only for firm matches. Clone size, where shown, is once, few, many, or a class for clones that have expanded.

>TRBD2|-|TRBJ2-1|TRBV6-4
CASSTIAGEQFF
TGTGCCAGCAGTACTATAGCGGGGGAGCAGTTCTTC
>-|-|TRBJ1-1|TRBV9
CASSRGKNTEAFF
TGTGCCAGCAGCCGCGGGAAGAACACTGAAGCTTTCTTT
>-|few|TRBJ1-5|TRBV30
CAWSGGVSNQPQHF
TGTGCCTGGAGTGGGGGGGTTAGCAATCAGCCCCAGCATTTT
>TRBD2|-|TRBJ2-7|TRBV5-1
CASVGGEGFPYEQYF
TGCGCCAGCGTCGGGGGGGAGGGCTTCCCCTACGAGCAGTACTTC
>TRBD1|few|TRBJ2-2|TRBV6-1
CASIRQGVTGELFF
TGTGCCAGCATTAGACAGGGGGTAACCGGGGAGCTGTTTTTT
>-|-|TRBJ2-5|TRBV29-1
CSVHTTRPGQETQYF
TGCAGCGTGCATACCACCCGGCCAGGGCAAGAGACCCAGTACTTC
>TRBD1|-|TRBJ2-7|TRBV19
CASSDAGQGAYEQYF
TGTGCCAGTAGTGATGCGGGACAGGGGGCTTACGAGCAGTACTTC
>-|few|TRBJ1-2|TRBV2
CASSLRQFSYGYTF
TGTGCCAGCAGCCTAAGACAGTTTTCCTATGGCTACACCTTC
>TRBD2|few|TRBJ2-2|TRBV7-9
CASSSTSGRARPGELFF
TGTGCCAGCAGCTCGACTAGCGGGAGGGCCCGACCCGGGGAGCTGTTTTTT
>-|-|TRBJ2-1|TRBV7-3
CASSAGNEQFF
TGTGCCAGCAGCGCCGGCAATGAGCAGTTCTTC
>TRBD1|-|TRBJ1-4|TRBV28
CASSLDREGEKLFF
TGTGCCAGCAGTTTAGACAGGGAAGGGGAAAAACTGTTTTTT
>-|few|TRBJ2-5|TRBV5-4
CASSFGGRSQETQYF
TGTGCCAGCAGCTTTGGAGGGAGGTCTCAAGAGACCCAGTACTTC
>TRBD1|few|TRBJ2-7|TRBV18
CASSLQGPPYEQYF
TGTGCCAGCTCTCTACAGGGGCCTCCCTACGAGCAGTACTTC
>-|-|TRBJ1-2|TRBV27
CASRPLGNYGYTF
TGTGCCAGCAGACCCCTAGGCAACTATGGCTACACCTTC
>TRBD2|-|TRBJ2-5|TRBV11-2
CASSLGPGGPVETQYF
TGTGCCAGCAGCTTAGGACCGGGGGGGCCGGTAGAGACCCAGTACTTC
>TRBD2|-|TRBJ2-5|TRBV28
CASRPGTSGWRGTQETQYF
TGTGCCAGCAGACCCGGGACTAGCGGCTGGCGGGGAACACAAGAGACCCAGTACTTC
>TRBD1|-|TRBJ2-2|TRBV29-1
CSGRTGTTGELFF
TGCAGCGGGCGGACAGGGACCACCGGGGAGCTGTTTTTT
>TRBD2|-|TRBJ2-3|TRBV7-9
CASRVTSGGADTQYF
TGTGCCAGCAGGGTGACTAGCGGGGGGGCAGATACGCAGTATTTT
>-|few|TRBJ2-7|TRBV9
CASSRGDSPSHEQYF
TGTGCCAGCAGCCGGGGTGATAGCCCCTCGCACGAGCAGTACTTC
>-|few|TRBJ2-3|TRBV5-1
CASSSTPPTDTQYF
TGCGCCAGCAGCTCAACTCCCCCCACAGATACGCAGTATTTT
>TRBD1|-|TRBJ1-2|TRBV5-4
CASSPGQGRYGYTF
TGTGCCAGCAGCCCCGGACAGGGGCGCTATGGCTACACCTTC
>-|-|TRBJ1-1|TRBV19
CASSIERTPNTEAFF
TGTGCCAGTAGTATAGAAAGGACACCGAACACTGAAGCTTTCTTT
>-|few|TRBJ1-4|TRBV5-5
CASSLGLGDEKLFF
TGTGCCAGCAGCCTGGGTTTGGGAGATGAAAAACTGTTTTTT
>-|-|TRBJ1-1|TRBV29-1
CSAWTVMNTEAFF
TGCAGCGCCTGGACAGTAATGAACACTGAAGCTTTCTTT
>-|few|TRBJ1-2|TRBV5-1
CASHPGGRANYGYTF
TGCGCCAGCCATCCCGGGGGGAGAGCTAACTATGGCTACACCTTC
>TRBD2|-|TRBJ2-1|TRBV7-9
CASSWTSSEQFF
TGTGCCAGCAGCTGGACTAGCAGTGAGCAGTTCTTC
>-|few|TRBJ2-2|TRBV28
CASSIPGQGNTGELFF
TGTGCCAGCAGTATACCGGGACAAGGGAACACCGGGGAGCTGTTTTTT
>TRBD2|-|TRBJ2-5|TRBV15
CATSSSLAGQETQYF
TGTGCCACCAGCTCTTCACTAGCGGGGCAAGAGACCCAGTACTTC
>TRBD2|-|TRBJ2-7|TRBV6-4
CASSVAGGGEQYF
TGTGCCAGCAGTGTGGCGGGAGGCGGCGAGCAGTACTTC
>TRBD2|-|TRBJ2-7|TRBV6-5
CASRRGGYYEQYF
TGTGCCAGCAGACGGGGGGGCTACTACGAGCAGTACTTC
>TRBD1|-|TRBJ1-1|TRBV30
CACRTGDNTEAFF
TGTGCCTGTCGGACAGGGGATAACACTGAAGCTTTCTTT
>-|-|TRBJ2-7|TRBV5-1
CASSPDDSYEQYF
TGCGCCAGCAGCCCCGACGACAGCTACGAGCAGTACTTC
>-|few|TRBJ1-1|TRBV28
CASSFTGNTEAFF
TGTGCCAGCAGTTTTACAGGGAACACTGAAGCTTTCTTT
>-|-|TRBJ1-2|TRBV5-1
CASSATGNYGYTF
TGCGCCAGCAGCGCCACAGGGAACTATGGCTACACCTTC
>-|few|TRBJ2-7|TRBV4-2
CASSQDQGEAYEQYF
TGTGCCAGCAGCCAAGACCAGGGGGAGGCCTACGAGCAGTACTTC
>-|few|TRBJ1-1|TRBV6-5
CASSYSTGEAFF
TGTGCCAGCAGTTACTCGACGGGGGAAGCTTTCTTT
>-|-|TRBJ2-7|TRBV6-5
CASSYSRGGKSYEQYF
TGTGCCAGCAGTTACTCGAGGGGGGGGAAATCCTACGAGCAGTACTTC
>-|few|TRBJ1-4|TRBV9
CASSEGHYNEKLFF
TGTGCCAGCAGCGAAGGACATTACAATGAAAAACTGTTTTTT
>-|few|TRBJ2-3|TRBV29-1
CSVARQTDTQYF
TGCAGCGTTGCCCGACAGACAGATACGCAGTATTTT
>TRBD1|few|TRBJ1-2|TRBV15
CATSRVRTGSYGYTF
TGTGCCACCAGCAGAGTTAGGACAGGAAGCTATGGCTACACCTTC
>TRBD1|-|TRBJ2-7|TRBV30
CAWSVSGGPYEQYF
TGTGCCTGGAGTGTCTCAGGGGGACCCTACGAGCAGTACTTC
>TRBD1|-|TRBJ1-2|TRBV6-5
CASSTRQGHTYGYTF
TGTGCCAGCAGTACCCGACAGGGCCATACTTATGGCTACACCTTC
>TRBD1|-|TRBJ2-3|TRBV13
CASSLDRVGDTQYF
TGTGCCAGCAGCTTGGACAGGGTCGGAGATACGCAGTATTTT
>TRBD1|few|TRBJ1-1|TRBV19
CASSGPGGTTEAFF
TGTGCCAGTAGTGGTCCAGGGGGGACCACTGAAGCTTTCTTT
>TRBD1|few|TRBJ2-1|TRBV6-5
CASSYYRQGSGEQFF
TGTGCCAGCAGTTACTATCGACAGGGGTCCGGTGAGCAGTTCTTC
>-|once|TRBJ2-7|TRBV6-1
CASSGGVRRDEQYF
TGTGCCAGCAGTGGCGGGGTTCGAAGGGACGAGCAGTACTTC
>-|-|TRBJ2-3|TRBV9
CASSPHPPGLRADTQYF
TGTGCCAGCAGCCCCCACCCGCCGGGACTCCGGGCAGATACGCAGTATTTT
>TRBD1|-|TRBJ1-4|TRBV28
CASSFRGPGEKLFF
TGTGCCAGCAGTTTTAGGGGGCCCGGTGAAAAACTGTTTTTT
>-|-|TRBJ2-7|TRBV7-6
CASSLVFGSYEQYF
TGTGCCAGCAGCTTAGTATTCGGGAGCTACGAGCAGTACTTC
>TRBD1|few|TRBJ2-3|TRBV7-9
CASSLGSGQGIDTQYF
TGTGCCAGCAGCTTAGGCTCGGGACAGGGTATTGATACGCAGTATTTT